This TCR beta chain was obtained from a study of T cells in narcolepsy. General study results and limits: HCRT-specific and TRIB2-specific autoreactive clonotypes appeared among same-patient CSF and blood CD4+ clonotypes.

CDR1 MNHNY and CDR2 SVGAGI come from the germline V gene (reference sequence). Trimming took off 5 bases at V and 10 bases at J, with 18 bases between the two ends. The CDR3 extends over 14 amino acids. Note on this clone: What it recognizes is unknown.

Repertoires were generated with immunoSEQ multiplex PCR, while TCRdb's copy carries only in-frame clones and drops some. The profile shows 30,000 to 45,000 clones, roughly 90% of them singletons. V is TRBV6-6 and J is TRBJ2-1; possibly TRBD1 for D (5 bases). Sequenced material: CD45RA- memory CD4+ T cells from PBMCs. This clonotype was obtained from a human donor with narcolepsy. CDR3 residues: CASSDPPGHGEQFF. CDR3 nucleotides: TGTGCCAGCAGTGACCCTCCCGGACACGGGGAGCAGTTCTTC.